What follows are 8 T cell receptor beta chains derived from one specimen sequenced in a study of blood T cell repertoires in COVID-19. Sequenced by immunoSEQ multiplex PCR; TCRdb stores in-frame clones only, minus some. Of 200,000 or so clones in the sample, over 75% were seen once. Material for sequencing was peripheral blood. Every receptor here comes from a man in his fifties with acute or convalescent COVID-19.

The chain couples TRBV6-5 to TRBJ2-6; perhaps TRBD1 as D (5 bases). V lost 5 bases, J lost 1 base, and 9 bases lay in between. Germline V gene sequence: CDR1 MNHEY, CDR2 SVGAGI. This CDR3 contains 15 residues. CDR3 sequence: CASSTSGSGANVLTF. DNA for the CDR3: TGTGCCAGCAGTACCTCAGGGTCTGGGGCCAACGTCCTGACTTTC.

The V call is TRBV30, the J call TRBJ2-7, with 9 bases aligning to TRBD1. V dropped 7 bases and J dropped 2; count of bases not matched to a gene: 3. Per germline, CDR1 GTSNPN and CDR2 SVGIG (reference sequence). The CDR3 is 12 amino acids. The CDR3 loop is CASGTGPYEQYF. The DNA for the CDR3 is TGTGCCTCCGGGACAGGGCCCTACGAGCAGTACTTC.

The chain couples TRBV11-2 to TRBJ2-7; D is possibly TRBD2 (6 bases). The ends were cut back, 6 bases at V and 0 bases at J, with 9 bases in the middle. The CDR3 is 13 amino acids. The germline gives CDR1 SGHAT, CDR2 FQNNGV. CDR3: CASSAGGSYEQYF. CDR3 DNA sequence: TGTGCCAGCAGTGCCGGGGGCTCCTACGAGCAGTACTTC. Full variable domain (outside the CDR3, taken from reference TRBV11-2 and TRBJ2-7): EAGVAQSPRYKIIEKRQSVAFWCNPISGHATLYWYQQILGQGPKLLIQFQNNGVVDDSQLPKDRFSAERLKGVDSTLKIQPAKLEDSAVYLCASSAGGSYEQYFGPGTRLTVT.

The rearrangement links TRBV6-2 or TRBV6-3 to TRBJ1-1; D unresolved. The CDR3 is 12 residues long. V lost 1 base to trimming and J lost 6 bases, with 6 bases between them. Per the germline V gene, CDR1 is MNHEY and CDR2 is SVGEGT. CDR3 bases: TGTGCCAGCAGTTACTATTACTCTGAAGCTTTCTTT. Protein sequence: CASSYYYSEAFF.

This clone was recorded only once. The chain has TRBV12-3 or TRBV12-4 and TRBJ1-2; TRBD1 might be the D (5 bases). The CDR3 contains 13 residues. V gave up 6 bases and J gave up 4 bases, with 12 bases separating them. The chain's CDR3 is CASSLRGSYGYTF. The CDR3 DNA sequence: TGTGCCAGCAGCCTAAGGGGTAGCTATGGCTACACCTTC.

The rearrangement links TRBV11-2 to TRBJ2-5; tentatively, D is TRBD1 (5 bases). CDR3 size: 15 residues. V gave up 1 base and J gave up 2 bases, with 11 bases separating them. Germline V gene lookup returns CDR1 SGHAT and CDR2 FQNNGV. Here the CDR3 reads CASSLVVQAQETQYF. The CDR3 DNA reads TGTGCCAGCAGCTTAGTAGTACAGGCGCAAGAGACCCAGTACTTC.

In DNA form, the CDR3 reads TGTGCCAGTAGGGGACAGGGTGTCGATCAGCCCCAGCATTTT. It encodes CASRGQGVDQPQHF. The chain employs TRBV27 and TRBJ1-5, with 9 bases lining up with TRBD1. V lost 9 bases and J lost 5; bases outside the gene matches: 8. The CDR3 contains 14 residues. Germline lookup yields CDR1 MNHEY and CDR2 SMNVEV (reference sequence).

J is TRBJ1-1 and V is TRBV7-2; D gene ambiguous. V was pared by 0 bases and J by 1 base, with 9 bases between. CDR1 and CDR2 from the germline V gene are SGHTA and FQGNSA. The CDR3 length is 15 residues. The CDR3 region has the DNA TGTGCCAGCAGCTTAGCACTCGAGAGGAACACTGAAGCTTTCTTT. It translates to CASSLALERNTEAFF.